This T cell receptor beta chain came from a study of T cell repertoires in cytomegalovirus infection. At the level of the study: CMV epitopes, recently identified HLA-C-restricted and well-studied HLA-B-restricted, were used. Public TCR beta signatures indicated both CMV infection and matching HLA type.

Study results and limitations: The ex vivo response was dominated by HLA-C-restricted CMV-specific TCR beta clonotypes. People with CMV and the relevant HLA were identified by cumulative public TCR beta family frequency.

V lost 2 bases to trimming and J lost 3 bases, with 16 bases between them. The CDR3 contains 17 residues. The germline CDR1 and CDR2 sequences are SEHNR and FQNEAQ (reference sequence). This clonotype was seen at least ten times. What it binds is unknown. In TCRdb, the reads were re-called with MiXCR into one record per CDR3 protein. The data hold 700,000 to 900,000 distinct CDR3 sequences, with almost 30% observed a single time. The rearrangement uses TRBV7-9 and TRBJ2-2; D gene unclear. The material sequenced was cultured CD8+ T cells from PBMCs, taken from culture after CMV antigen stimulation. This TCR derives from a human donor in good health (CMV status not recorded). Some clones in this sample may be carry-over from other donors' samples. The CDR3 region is CASSLIIGPLYTGELFF. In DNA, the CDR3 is TGTGCCAGCAGCTTAATAATAGGACCCCTTTACACCGGGGAGCTGTTTTTT.